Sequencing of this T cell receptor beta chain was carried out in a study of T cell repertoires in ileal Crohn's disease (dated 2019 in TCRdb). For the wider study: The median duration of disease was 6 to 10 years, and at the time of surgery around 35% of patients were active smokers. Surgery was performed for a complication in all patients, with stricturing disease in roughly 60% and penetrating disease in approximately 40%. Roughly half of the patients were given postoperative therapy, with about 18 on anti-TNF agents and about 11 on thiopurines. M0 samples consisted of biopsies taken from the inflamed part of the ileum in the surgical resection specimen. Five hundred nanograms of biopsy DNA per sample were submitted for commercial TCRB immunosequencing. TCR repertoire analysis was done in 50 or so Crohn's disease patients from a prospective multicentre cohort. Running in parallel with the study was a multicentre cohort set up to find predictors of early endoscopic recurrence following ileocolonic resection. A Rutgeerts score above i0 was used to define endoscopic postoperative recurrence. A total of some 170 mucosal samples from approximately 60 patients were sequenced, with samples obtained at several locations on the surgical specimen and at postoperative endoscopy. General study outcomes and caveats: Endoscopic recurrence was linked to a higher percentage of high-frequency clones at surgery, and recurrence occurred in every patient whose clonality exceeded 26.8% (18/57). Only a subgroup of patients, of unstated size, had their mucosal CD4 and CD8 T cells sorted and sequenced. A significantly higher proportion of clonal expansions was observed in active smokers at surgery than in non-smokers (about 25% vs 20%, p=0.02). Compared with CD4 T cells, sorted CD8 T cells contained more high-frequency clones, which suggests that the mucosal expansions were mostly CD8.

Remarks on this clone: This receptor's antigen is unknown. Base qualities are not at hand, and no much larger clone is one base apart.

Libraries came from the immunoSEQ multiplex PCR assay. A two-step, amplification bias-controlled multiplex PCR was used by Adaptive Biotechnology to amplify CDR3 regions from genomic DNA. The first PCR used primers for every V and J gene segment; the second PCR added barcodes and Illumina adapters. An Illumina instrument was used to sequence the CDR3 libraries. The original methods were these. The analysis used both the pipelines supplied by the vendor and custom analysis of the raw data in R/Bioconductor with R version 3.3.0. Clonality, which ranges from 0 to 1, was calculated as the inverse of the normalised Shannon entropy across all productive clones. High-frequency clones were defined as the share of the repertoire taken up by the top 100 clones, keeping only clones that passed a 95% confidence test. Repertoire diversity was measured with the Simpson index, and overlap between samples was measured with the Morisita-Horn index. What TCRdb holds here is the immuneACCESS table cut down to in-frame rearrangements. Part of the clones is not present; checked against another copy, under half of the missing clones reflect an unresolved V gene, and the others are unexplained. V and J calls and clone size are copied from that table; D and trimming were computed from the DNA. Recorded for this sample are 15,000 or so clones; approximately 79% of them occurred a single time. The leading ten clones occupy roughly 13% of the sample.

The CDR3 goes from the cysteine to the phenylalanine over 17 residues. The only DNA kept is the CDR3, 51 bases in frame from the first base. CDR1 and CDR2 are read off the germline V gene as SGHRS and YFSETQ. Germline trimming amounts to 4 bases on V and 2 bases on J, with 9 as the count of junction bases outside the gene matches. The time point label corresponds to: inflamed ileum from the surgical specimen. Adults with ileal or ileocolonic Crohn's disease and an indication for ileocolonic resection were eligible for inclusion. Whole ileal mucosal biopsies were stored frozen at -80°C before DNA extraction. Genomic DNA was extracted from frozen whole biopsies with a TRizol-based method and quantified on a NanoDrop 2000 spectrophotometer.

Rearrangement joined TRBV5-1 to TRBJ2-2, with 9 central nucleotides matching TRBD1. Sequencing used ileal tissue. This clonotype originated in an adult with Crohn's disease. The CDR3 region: CASSGTGGRFNTGELFF. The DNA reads TGCGCCAGCAGCGGAACAGGGGGCCGATTCAACACCGGGGAGCTGTTTTTT.